These 8 T cell receptor beta chains share one sample of origin, sequenced in a study of blood T cell repertoires in COVID-19. Method: immunoSEQ multiplex PCR; TCRdb's copy keeps in-frame clones and lacks some. The table lists more than 200,000 clones, about 85% of them singletons, with about 10% in the top ten. Sequencing was performed on peripheral blood. These receptors were taken from a woman aged 50 to 65 with COVID-19, enrolled during active disease.

The chain joins TRBV2 to TRBJ2-2; 8 bases align to TRBD2. V lost 5 bases to trimming and J lost 3 bases; unmatched junction nucleotides: 5. The V gene's germline CDR1 is SNHLY and CDR2 FYNNEI. The CDR3 loop spans 15 amino acids. In DNA form, the CDR3 reads TGTGCCAGCAGTTCCGGGACTAGGGACACCGGGGAGCTGTTTTTT. This codes for CASSSGTRDTGELFF.

The V gene is TRBV7-2, the J gene TRBJ2-5; TRBD1 matches 8 bases. V was clipped by 4 bases and J by 4 bases; unmatched bases: 11. Germline CDR1 reads SGHTA; CDR2 reads FQGNSA. This CDR3 spans 16 amino acids. CDR3 sequence: CASSSRGPGGRETQYF. Here the CDR3 DNA reads TGTGCCAGCAGCTCGAGGGGGCCAGGGGGCAGAGAGACCCAGTACTTC.

This chain links TRBV5-6 with TRBJ1-1, with D hard to call. Germline loops: CDR1 SGHDT, CDR2 YYEEEE. Trimming cost V 1 base and J 11 bases, with 9 bases left between them. This CDR3 is 11 amino acids long. The chain's CDR3 is CASSLFTEAFF. The CDR3 DNA follows: TGTGCCAGCAGCTTGTTCACCGAGGCTTTCTTT.

In the case of this clone: Other nucleotide sequences in the sample specify the same CDR3. The V call is TRBV10-3, the J call TRBJ2-6; a weak D match, TRBD2 (5 bases). The CDR3 is 15 residues long. V lost 3 bases to trimming and J lost 0 bases, with 6 bases between them. Germline lookup yields CDR1 ENHRY and CDR2 SYGVKD. The CDR3 DNA is TGTGCCATCAGTGATGGGAGCTCTGGGGCCAACGTCCTGACTTTC. Translation gives CAISDGSSGANVLTF.

The chain joins TRBV4-1 to TRBJ2-7; weak D call: TRBD2 (6 bases). V was pared by 0 bases and J by 3 bases, with 12 bases between. Germline V gene data show CDR1 as MGHRA and CDR2 as YSYEKL. The CDR3 extends over 15 amino acids. The DNA of the CDR3 is TGCGCCAGCAGCCAAGATTCAGCGGGCGGCTACGAGCAGTACTTC. Residues: CASSQDSAGGYEQYF.

The chain couples TRBV6-5 to TRBJ2-2; 10 positions agree with TRBD1. There are 15 residues in the CDR3. The J segment lost 6 bases and the V segment lost 5 bases, leaving 6 bases of the junction unmatched. Per germline, CDR1 MNHEY and CDR2 SVGAGI. Written as DNA, the CDR3 is TGTGCCAGCAGTCCGGTCGGGACAGGGGCCGGGGAGCTGTTTTTT. This translates into CASSPVGTGAGELFF.

The chain couples TRBV6-5 to TRBJ2-3, with D unclear. The ends were cut back, 2 bases at V and 4 bases at J, with 10 bases in the middle. Per germline, CDR1 MNHEY and CDR2 SVGAGI. The length of the CDR3 is 14 residues. In nucleotides, the CDR3 is TGTGCCAGCAGTTACCGACACCCAGCAGATACGCAGTATTTT. Translated, it gives CASSYRHPADTQYF.

The chain joins TRBV2 to TRBJ1-1; 7 positions match TRBD1. This CDR3 has 15 amino acids. With 5 bases clipped from V and 1 base from J, the junction kept 7 bases outside the gene matches. Looked up from germline, CDR1 is SNHLY and CDR2 is FYNNEI. This CDR3 reads CASSYLRTGNTEAFF. As DNA, the CDR3 is TGTGCCAGCAGTTATCTCCGGACAGGGAACACTGAAGCTTTCTTT.